This entry lists 7 T cell receptor beta chains sequenced from one sample in a study of OX40 agonist ivuxolimab in advanced cancers. Assay: immunoSEQ multiplex PCR; the TCRdb copy retains only in-frame clones and omits some. The sample consists of tens of thousands of clones, 85% to 90% of them appearing once. Sequenced here: CD4+ or CD8+ T cells sorted from blood, sampled in a trial of the OX40 agonist ivuxolimab. The receptors derive from an adult with an advanced solid tumor such as melanoma, head and neck, liver or kidney cancer.

V is TRBV30 and J is TRBJ1-5; tentative D call: TRBD1 (6 bases). Germline CDR1 GTSNPN, CDR2 SVGIG (reference sequence). This CDR3 region has 14 residues. Trimming removed 0 bases from V and 5 bases from J, with 11 bases in between. Written as DNA, the CDR3 is TGTGCCTGGAGTGTACAGTCAGGGGATCAGCCCCAGCATTTT. Encoded protein: CAWSVQSGDQPQHF. Variable domain in full (rest from reference TRBV30 and TRBJ1-5): SQTIHQWPATLVQPVGSPLSLECTVEGTSNPNLYWYRQAAGRGLQLLFYSVGIGQISSEVPQNLSASRPQDRQFILSSKKLLLSDSGFYLCAWSVQSGDQPQHFGDGTRLSIL.

The chain combines TRBV7-8 with TRBJ2-2; TRBD2 matches at 13 bases. Trimming cost V 1 base and J 4 bases; bases outside gene matches: 9. The germline V gene encodes CDR1 SGHVS and CDR2 FQNEAQ. The CDR3 extends over 19 amino acids. The CDR3 coding sequence is TGTGCCAGCAGCTTAGGTAGAACTAGCGGGAGGGTCGCCACCGGGGAGCTGTTTTTT. Translation gives CASSLGRTSGRVATGELFF.

The CDR3, as DNA: TGTGCCAGCAGTGCACCCCCGCTAGGACTCACCTTC. Its translation: CASSAPPLGLTF. This rearrangement joins TRBV6-1 to TRBJ1-2; D not resolved. With 4 bases removed from V and 13 bases from J, the gap between germline ends came to 16 bases. The CDR3 covers 12 residues. The germline CDR1 and CDR2 sequences are MNHNS and SASEGT.

V gene TRBV4-3 combines with J gene TRBJ1-1; maybe TRBD1 (5 bases). The V and J ends lost 4 bases and 7 bases respectively, with 19 bases between them. The CDR3 contains 15 residues. The germline V gene encodes CDR1 LGHNA and CDR2 YSLEER. The CDR3 DNA is TGCGCCAGCAGCCCCGGACATACAGCTGGTGTTGAAGCTTTCTTT. It specifies CASSPGHTAGVEAFF.

The rearrangement links TRBV6-5 to TRBJ1-2; tentatively, D is TRBD1 (5 bases). Trimming took off 5 bases at V and 3 bases at J, with 10 bases between the two ends. Germline CDR1 is MNHEY and CDR2 is SVGAGI. This CDR3 is built from 13 residues. The CDR3 protein is CASSATDYYGYTF. The CDR3 DNA is TGTGCCAGCAGTGCGACAGATTACTATGGCTACACCTTC.

The chain carries TRBV2 and TRBJ2-7; 7 bases match TRBD2. The ends lost 4 bases at V and 0 bases at J; junction bases unmatched: 3. Germline lookup yields CDR1 SNHLY and CDR2 FYNNEI. The CDR3 has 14 amino acids. CDR3 DNA sequence: TGTGCCAGCAGTGGGGAGGGGAGCTCCTACGAGCAGTACTTC. Its translation: CASSGEGSSYEQYF. Full variable domain (missing parts from reference TRBV2 and TRBJ2-7): EPEVTQTPSHQVTQMGQEVILRCVPISNHLYFYWYRQILGQKVEFLVSFYNNEISEKSEIFDDQFSVERPDGSNFTLKIRSTKLEDSAMYFCASSGEGSSYEQYFGPGTRLTVT.

The J gene is TRBJ1-1, the V gene TRBV7-2; D not certain. This CDR3 is built from 15 residues. Germline CDR1 is SGHTA and CDR2 is FQGNSA. The germline V and J ends were trimmed by 4 bases and 0 bases, with 12 bases remaining between them. CDR3 DNA sequence: TGTGCCAGCAGCTCAACGACAACCATGAACACTGAAGCTTTCTTT. Its protein product is CASSSTTTMNTEAFF. Together with reference TRBV7-2 and TRBJ1-1, the CDR3 gives the full variable domain: GAGVSQSPSNKVTEKGKDVELRCDPISGHTALYWYRQSLGQGLEFLIYFQGNSAPDKSGLPSDRFSAERTGGSVSTLTIQRTQQEDSAVYLCASSSTTTMNTEAFFGQGTRLTVV.